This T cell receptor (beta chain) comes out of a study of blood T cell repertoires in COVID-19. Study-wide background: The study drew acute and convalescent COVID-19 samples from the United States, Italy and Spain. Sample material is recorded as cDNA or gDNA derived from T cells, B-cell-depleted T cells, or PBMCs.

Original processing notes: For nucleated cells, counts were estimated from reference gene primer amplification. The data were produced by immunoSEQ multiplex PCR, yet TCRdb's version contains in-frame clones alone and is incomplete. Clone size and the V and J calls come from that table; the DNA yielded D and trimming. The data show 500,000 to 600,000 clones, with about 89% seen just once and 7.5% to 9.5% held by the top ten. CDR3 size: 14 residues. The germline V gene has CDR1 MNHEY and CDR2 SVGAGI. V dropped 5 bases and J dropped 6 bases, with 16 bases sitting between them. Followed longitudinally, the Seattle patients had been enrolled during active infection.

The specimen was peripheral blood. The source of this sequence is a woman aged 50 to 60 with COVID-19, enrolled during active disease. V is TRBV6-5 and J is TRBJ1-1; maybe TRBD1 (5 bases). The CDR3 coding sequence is TGTGCCAGCAGTACAGGACGAGCTGGCGCTGAAGCTTTCTTT. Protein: CASSTGRAGAEAFF.